A selection of T cell receptor beta chains follows, all from one sample in a study of blood T cell repertoires in COVID-19. Here immunoSEQ multiplex PCR was the method, and the copy in TCRdb shows in-frame clones only, minus some. The data show about 320,000 clones, 86% seen once. Sequencing was carried out using peripheral blood. These TCRs come from a woman aged 45 to 65 with acute or convalescent COVID-19. CDR3s include the opening cysteine and the closing phenylalanine or tryptophan. A D gene is named only where the DNA matches it firmly. Clone size is shown for a subset of rows, as once, few, many or a class of expanded clone.

d_gene: TRBD1; v_gene: TRBV28; abundance: NA; j_gene: TRBJ2-1; CDR3nt: TGTGCCAGCAGTTTAGGACAGGGGGCCTACAATGAGCAGTTCTTC; CDR3aa: CASSLGQGAYNEQFF
d_gene: NA; v_gene: TRBV3-1/TRBV3-2; abundance: NA; j_gene: TRBJ1-4; CDR3nt: TGTGCCAGCACCCCGACGGGACTATTCTTCCCTGAAAAACTGTTTTTT; CDR3aa: CASTPTGLFFPEKLFF
d_gene: TRBD2; v_gene: TRBV11-1; abundance: NA; j_gene: TRBJ2-7; CDR3nt: TGTGCCAGCGGTAGCGGGAGGGTCGCGGCCTACGAGCAGTACTTC; CDR3aa: CASGSGRVAAYEQYF
d_gene: NA; v_gene: TRBV7-8; abundance: NA; j_gene: TRBJ2-1; CDR3nt: TGTGCCAGCAGCTTACCCCGGGGAGAGGGCTACAATGAGCAGTTCTTC; CDR3aa: CASSLPRGEGYNEQFF
d_gene: TRBD1; v_gene: TRBV5-1; abundance: NA; j_gene: TRBJ2-7; CDR3nt: TGCGCCAGCAGCTCCTCCGGGACAGGGAAATACGAGCAGTACTTC; CDR3aa: CASSSSGTGKYEQYF
d_gene: TRBD1; v_gene: TRBV30; abundance: NA; j_gene: TRBJ2-1; CDR3nt: TGTGCCTGGAACTACAACAGGGGCCCCTCCTACAATGAGCAGTTCTTC; CDR3aa: CAWNYNRGPSYNEQFF
d_gene: TRBD2; v_gene: TRBV20-1; abundance: NA; j_gene: TRBJ2-5; CDR3nt: TGCAGTGCTAGTGGTTACGGGAGGCAAGACCAAGAGACCCAGTACTTC; CDR3aa: CSASGYGRQDQETQYF
d_gene: TRBD1; v_gene: TRBV7-3; abundance: NA; j_gene: TRBJ1-2; CDR3nt: TGTGCCAGCAGCCTGGACAGGGGGCTCACGGGCTACACCTTC; CDR3aa: CASSLDRGLTGYTF
d_gene: NA; v_gene: TRBV4-3; abundance: NA; j_gene: TRBJ2-3; CDR3nt: TGCGCCAGCAGCCAGGGGGGGGCGGGAGAGGTAGATACGCAGTATTTT; CDR3aa: CASSQGGAGEVDTQYF
d_gene: NA; v_gene: TRBV9; abundance: NA; j_gene: TRBJ1-3; CDR3nt: TGTGCCAGCAGCCGGACTATTGGAAACACCATATATTTT; CDR3aa: CASSRTIGNTIYF
d_gene: NA; v_gene: TRBV2; abundance: NA; j_gene: TRBJ2-1; CDR3nt: TGTGCCAGCAGTGATACAGGGGAGGATGAGCAGTTCTTC; CDR3aa: CASSDTGEDEQFF
d_gene: NA; v_gene: TRBV5-1; abundance: NA; j_gene: TRBJ2-7; CDR3nt: TGCGCCAGCAGCTTAAGACAGGACAGCTACGAGCAGTACTTC; CDR3aa: CASSLRQDSYEQYF
d_gene: NA; v_gene: TRBV5-4; abundance: NA; j_gene: TRBJ2-2; CDR3nt: TGTGCCAGCAGCTTGCGGGACACCGGGGAGCTGTTTTTT; CDR3aa: CASSLRDTGELFF
d_gene: TRBD1; v_gene: TRBV27; abundance: once; j_gene: TRBJ2-7; CDR3nt: TGTGCCAGCAGTTTATCCCTACAGGGGGCGCGCTACGAGCAGTACTTC; CDR3aa: CASSLSLQGARYEQYF
d_gene: NA; v_gene: TRBV27; abundance: few; j_gene: TRBJ2-6; CDR3nt: TGTGCCAGCAGGTGGCCAGGCGGGGCCAACGTCCTGACTTTC; CDR3aa: CASRWPGGANVLTF
d_gene: TRBD1; v_gene: TRBV24-1; abundance: NA; j_gene: TRBJ2-7; CDR3nt: TGTGCCACCAGTGCCACCGGGACAGGGCTGAACGAGCAGTACTTC; CDR3aa: CATSATGTGLNEQYF
d_gene: NA; v_gene: TRBV2; abundance: NA; j_gene: TRBJ1-1; CDR3nt: TGTGCCAGCAGTGGAGGGCGGAACACTGAAGCTTTCTTT; CDR3aa: CASSGGRNTEAFF
d_gene: TRBD1; v_gene: TRBV5-1; abundance: NA; j_gene: TRBJ1-1; CDR3nt: TGCGCCAGCAGCCATCGGGACAGGGGGAACACTGAAGCTTTCTTT; CDR3aa: CASSHRDRGNTEAFF
d_gene: TRBD2; v_gene: TRBV9; abundance: NA; j_gene: TRBJ2-7; CDR3nt: TGTGCCAGCAGCGTAACTAGCGGCTCGGGGGACGAGCAGTACTTC; CDR3aa: CASSVTSGSGDEQYF
d_gene: NA; v_gene: TRBV28; abundance: NA; j_gene: TRBJ1-6; CDR3nt: TGTGCCAGCAGCCGAGCGAGGGTCAGCGGGTATAATTCACCCCTCCACTTT; CDR3aa: CASSRARVSGYNSPLHF
d_gene: NA; v_gene: TRBV5-1; abundance: NA; j_gene: TRBJ2-1; CDR3nt: TGCGCCAGCAGCTTTGGGACTGAGTTTCGAAATGAGCAGTTCTTC; CDR3aa: CASSFGTEFRNEQFF
d_gene: TRBD1; v_gene: TRBV12-3/TRBV12-4; abundance: NA; j_gene: TRBJ2-7; CDR3nt: TGTGCCAGCAGTTTCGAACAGGGGGGCGAGCAGTACTTC; CDR3aa: CASSFEQGGEQYF
d_gene: NA; v_gene: TRBV6-5; abundance: NA; j_gene: TRBJ2-3; CDR3nt: TGTGCCAGCGGGTGGGAGCCATCAGATACGCAGTATTTT; CDR3aa: CASGWEPSDTQYF
d_gene: NA; v_gene: TRBV5-1; abundance: NA; j_gene: TRBJ2-2; CDR3nt: TGCGCCAGCCGACCAGGGATATTACAAACCGGGGAGCTGTTTTTT; CDR3aa: CASRPGILQTGELFF
d_gene: TRBD1; v_gene: TRBV28; abundance: NA; j_gene: TRBJ1-5; CDR3nt: TGTGCCAGCAGCCCTCGACAGGGCCGTCAGCCCCAGCATTTT; CDR3aa: CASSPRQGRQPQHF
d_gene: NA; v_gene: TRBV28; abundance: NA; j_gene: TRBJ1-5; CDR3nt: TGTGCCAGCACCCAACTCGGACAGACTCATCAGCCCCGGGATTTT; CDR3aa: CASTQLGQTHQPRDF
d_gene: TRBD1; v_gene: TRBV7-3; abundance: few; j_gene: TRBJ2-7; CDR3nt: TGTGCCAGCAGCCCCCAGACAGGGAACGGCTACGAGCAGTACTTC; CDR3aa: CASSPQTGNGYEQYF
d_gene: NA; v_gene: TRBV7-3; abundance: NA; j_gene: TRBJ2-5; CDR3nt: TGTGCCAGCAGCCCCAAGGGGGGGCGGGAGACCCAGTACTTC; CDR3aa: CASSPKGGRETQYF
d_gene: TRBD1; v_gene: TRBV4-2; abundance: NA; j_gene: TRBJ2-2; CDR3nt: TGTGCCAGCAGCCAAGGGGACAGGGAGGCCGGGGAGCTGTTTTTT; CDR3aa: CASSQGDREAGELFF
d_gene: NA; v_gene: TRBV27; abundance: once; j_gene: TRBJ2-7; CDR3nt: TGTGCCAGCTGTAAGGACACCAGCTACGAGCAGTACTTC; CDR3aa: CASCKDTSYEQYF
d_gene: TRBD2; v_gene: TRBV9; abundance: NA; j_gene: TRBJ2-7; CDR3nt: TGTGCCAGCAGCCCGGGAGGGGGATACTACGAGCAGTACTTC; CDR3aa: CASSPGGGYYEQYF
d_gene: NA; v_gene: TRBV5-4; abundance: NA; j_gene: TRBJ2-5; CDR3nt: TGTGCCAGCAGCTTGTTTACAGCACAAGAGACCCAGTACTTC; CDR3aa: CASSLFTAQETQYF
d_gene: NA; v_gene: TRBV9; abundance: many; j_gene: TRBJ1-3; CDR3nt: TGTGCCAGCAGCGAGGGACAATCGTCGAACACCATATATTTT; CDR3aa: CASSEGQSSNTIYF
d_gene: TRBD1; v_gene: TRBV14; abundance: NA; j_gene: TRBJ2-7; CDR3nt: TGTGCCAGCAGCCCCGGGGACAGGTTCTACGAGCAGTACTTC; CDR3aa: CASSPGDRFYEQYF
d_gene: NA; v_gene: TRBV14; abundance: NA; j_gene: TRBJ2-7; CDR3nt: TGTGCCAGCAGCCAAGACGCCGGACAGTTCTACGAGCAGTACTTC; CDR3aa: CASSQDAGQFYEQYF
d_gene: NA; v_gene: TRBV6-5; abundance: NA; j_gene: TRBJ1-6; CDR3nt: TGTGCCAGCAGAAACGACAGTCCCCTCCACTTT; CDR3aa: CASRNDSPLHF
d_gene: TRBD2; v_gene: TRBV27; abundance: NA; j_gene: TRBJ2-7; CDR3nt: TGTGCCAGCAGTATGAGACTAGCGGTCGAGCAGTACTTC; CDR3aa: CASSMRLAVEQYF
d_gene: NA; v_gene: TRBV2; abundance: once; j_gene: TRBJ1-6; CDR3nt: TGTGCCAGCAGTGCTGACCGTCCCAGGTCAGGGTCACCCCTCCACTTT; CDR3aa: CASSADRPRSGSPLHF
d_gene: TRBD1; v_gene: TRBV7-2; abundance: few; j_gene: TRBJ1-2; CDR3nt: TGTGCCAGCAGCCTCAAACCGACAGGGTTTGGCTACACCTTC; CDR3aa: CASSLKPTGFGYTF